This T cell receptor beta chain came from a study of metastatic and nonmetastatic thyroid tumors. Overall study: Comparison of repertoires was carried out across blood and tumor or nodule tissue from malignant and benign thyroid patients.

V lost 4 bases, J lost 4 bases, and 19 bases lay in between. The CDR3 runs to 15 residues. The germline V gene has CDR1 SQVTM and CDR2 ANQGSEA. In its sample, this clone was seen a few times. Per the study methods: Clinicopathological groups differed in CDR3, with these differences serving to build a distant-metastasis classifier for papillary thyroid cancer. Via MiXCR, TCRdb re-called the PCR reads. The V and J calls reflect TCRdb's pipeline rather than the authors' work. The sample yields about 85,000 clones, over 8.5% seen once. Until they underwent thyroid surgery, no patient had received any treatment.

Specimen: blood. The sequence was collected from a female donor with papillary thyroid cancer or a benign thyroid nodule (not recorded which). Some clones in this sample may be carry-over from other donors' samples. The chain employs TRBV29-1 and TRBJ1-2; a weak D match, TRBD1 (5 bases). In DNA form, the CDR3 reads TGCAGCGTTGTGGGTCTTGGGGAGGGGCCCTATGGCTACACCTTC. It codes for CSVVGLGEGPYGYTF.